This entry concerns a single T cell receptor beta chain. The specificity of this receptor is unknown. Per-base qualities were not stored, and no clone one base away is much larger. The trial excluded patients who had a history of autoimmune disease or were on systemic immunosuppression. In every dose cohort, peripheral blood was drawn for TCR sequencing at baseline, cycle 4 day 1, and cycle 7 day 1. The samples were drawn from a first-in-human, open-label, multicenter phase I dose-escalation trial of ivuxolimab. Adults with locally advanced or metastatic head and neck squamous cell, hepatocellular, melanoma or renal cell carcinoma were enrolled in the trial. Before TCR sequencing, CD4+ T cells and CD8+ T cells from peripheral blood were sorted into separate populations. The data were taken from a study of OX40 agonist ivuxolimab in advanced cancers. For the wider study: Ivuxolimab was a fully human IgG2 agonistic monoclonal antibody targeting the costimulatory receptor OX40 (CD134). Intravenous ivuxolimab was administered to patients every 2 weeks at six dose levels: 0.01, 0.1, 0.3, 1.5, 3 and 10 mg/kg. Among the 50 to 55 dose-escalation patients, 19 had hepatocellular carcinoma, roughly 15 melanoma, 9 renal cell carcinoma and 9 head and neck cancer. The dose-escalation cohort was 82.7% male with a mean age of approximately 60 years, ranging from about 20 to 85. Prior anti-PD-1, anti-PD-L1 or anti-CTLA-4 therapy was permitted, and about 40% of dose-escalation patients had received checkpoint inhibitors. Partial responses occurred in three dose-escalation patients: two with cutaneous melanoma and one with hepatocellular carcinoma. Peripheral TCRbeta sequencing was intended to test whether TCR sequence diversity was altered and clonal T-cell expansion was caused by ivuxolimab. The paper covers the monotherapy dose-escalation part of the phase I ivuxolimab trial, which included N of about 51 patients. Paper-wide results and their limitations: Which antigens the clonally expanded peripheral T cells were specific for was not determined. Low levels of normalized T-cell clonal expansion were also seen in some nonresponding patients. In the 0.1-3.0 mg/kg groups, partial responders were among the patients with the lowest normalized peripheral clonal expansion, particularly in CD8+ T cells. After ivuxolimab, CD8+ T cells had more expanded clones than CD4+ T cells on average. At doses from 0.1 to 3.0 mg/kg, clonal expansion was seen in both CD4+ and CD8+ blood T cells between baseline and week 6.

To sequence the TCRbeta CDR3 region, genomic DNA was isolated from the sorted cells. The immunoSEQ Assay was used for sequencing of TCRbeta CDR3 regions. The clones in this table, taken by TCRdb from immuneACCESS, are in-frame only. Not every clone is retained; where verified, under half of the shortfall comes from an unresolved V gene, and the cause of the rest is unknown. The sample contains around 84,000 clones, approximately 90% of them found a single time. The ten largest clones take up 0.53% of the sample. The CDR3 numbers 16 residues from cysteine through phenylalanine. Solely the CDR3 DNA is kept, with 48 bases framed from the first base. Trimmed from V: 4 bases; trimmed from J: 0 bases; junction bases lacking a gene match: 7. From a lookup of the germline V gene, CDR1 and CDR2 are SGHRS and YFSETQ.

Source: CD4+ or CD8+ T cells sorted from blood, taken in a trial of the OX40 agonist ivuxolimab. The rearrangement joined TRBV5-1 to TRBJ2-1, and TRBD1 aligns with 7 junction nucleotides. The receptor comes from an adult with an advanced solid tumor such as melanoma, head and neck, liver or kidney cancer. The DNA reads TGCGCCAGCAGCCCCAGGACAGGCAGCTCCTACAATGAGCAGTTCTTC. Translated, this gives CASSPRTGSSYNEQFF.